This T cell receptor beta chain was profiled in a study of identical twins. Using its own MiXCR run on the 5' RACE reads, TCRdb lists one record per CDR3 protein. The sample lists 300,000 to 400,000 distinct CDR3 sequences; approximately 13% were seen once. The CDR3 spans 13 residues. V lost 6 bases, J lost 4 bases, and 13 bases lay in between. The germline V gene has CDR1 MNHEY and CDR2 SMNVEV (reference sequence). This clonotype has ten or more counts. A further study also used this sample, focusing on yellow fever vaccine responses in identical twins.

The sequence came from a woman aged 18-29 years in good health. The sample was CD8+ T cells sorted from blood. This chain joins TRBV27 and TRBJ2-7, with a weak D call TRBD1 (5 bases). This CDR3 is CASSPNPGYEQYF. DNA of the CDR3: TGTGCCAGCAGCCCCAACCCAGGGTACGAGCAGTACTTC.